Included here is one T cell receptor (beta chain) sequence, with context. Antigen unknown. The PCR ran on 60 Vbeta and 13 Jbeta primers. Using immunoSEQ multiplex PCR, the repertoire was profiled, and TCRdb retains in-frame clones only, with some absent. This repertoire includes under 130,000 clones. This record belongs to a study of cytomegalovirus exposure and HLA in healthy donors. Overall study results and limits: The study recorded about 150 TCR beta chains that were cytomegalovirus-associated. Reported performance of the classifier showed diagnosis of cytomegalovirus status with high specificity and sensitivity. In a later analysis, TCR beta V- and J-gene trimming was associated with a missense DCLRE1C variant. According to a later analysis, most TCR beta chains associated with CMV appeared HLA-restricted.

Germline V gene data show CDR1 as PRHDT and CDR2 as FYEKMQ (reference sequence). The CDR3 length is 17 residues. V lost 1 base, J lost 0 bases, and 15 bases lay in between. The TCR sequence derives from a man aged 50 to 59 in good health and CMV-seronegative. The chain carries TRBV13 and TRBJ1-1; D remains unclear. Sequenced sample: PBMCs. The CDR3 region has the DNA TGTGCCAGCAGCTTAGCGGTTTTTGGCAGGATGAACACTGAAGCTTTCTTT. It yields the protein CASSLAVFGRMNTEAFF.